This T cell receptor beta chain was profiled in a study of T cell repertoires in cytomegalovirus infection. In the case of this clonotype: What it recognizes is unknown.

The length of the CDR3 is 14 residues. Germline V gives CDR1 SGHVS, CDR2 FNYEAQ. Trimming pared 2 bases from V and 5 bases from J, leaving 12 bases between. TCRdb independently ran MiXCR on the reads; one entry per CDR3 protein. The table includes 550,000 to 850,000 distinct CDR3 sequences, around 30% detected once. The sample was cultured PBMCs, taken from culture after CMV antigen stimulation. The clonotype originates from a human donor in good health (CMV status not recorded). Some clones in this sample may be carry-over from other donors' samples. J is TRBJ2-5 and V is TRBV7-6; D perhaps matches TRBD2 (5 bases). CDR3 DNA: TGTGCCAGCAGCTTATTCTCGGGAAGGGAGACCCAGTACTTC. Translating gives CASSLFSGRETQYF.